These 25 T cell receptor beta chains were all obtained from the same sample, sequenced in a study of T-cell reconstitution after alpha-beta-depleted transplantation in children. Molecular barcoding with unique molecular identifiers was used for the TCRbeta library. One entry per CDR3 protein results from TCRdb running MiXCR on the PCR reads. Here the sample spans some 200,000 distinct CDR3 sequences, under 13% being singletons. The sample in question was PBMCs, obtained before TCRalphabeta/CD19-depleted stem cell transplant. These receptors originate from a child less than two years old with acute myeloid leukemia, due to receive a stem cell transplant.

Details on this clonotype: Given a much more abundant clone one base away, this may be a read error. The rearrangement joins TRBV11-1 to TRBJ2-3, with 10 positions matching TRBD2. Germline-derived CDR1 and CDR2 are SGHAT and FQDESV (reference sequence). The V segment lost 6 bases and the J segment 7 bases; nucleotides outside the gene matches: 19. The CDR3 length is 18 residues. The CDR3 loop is CASSQRQREGLGGHTQYF. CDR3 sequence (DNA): TGTGCCAGCAGTCAACGACAGCGGGAGGGCCTAGGAGGACATACGCAGTATTTT. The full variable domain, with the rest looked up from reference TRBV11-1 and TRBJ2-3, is EAEVAQSPRYKITEKSQAVAFWCDPISGHATLYWYRQILGQGPELLVQFQDESVVDDSQLPKDRFSAERLKGVDSTLKIQPAELGDSAMYLCASSQRQREGLGGHTQYFGPGTRLTVL.

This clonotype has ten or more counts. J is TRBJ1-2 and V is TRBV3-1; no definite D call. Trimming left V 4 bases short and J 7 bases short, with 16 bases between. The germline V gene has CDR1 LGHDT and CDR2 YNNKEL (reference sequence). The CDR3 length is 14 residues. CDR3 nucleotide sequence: TGTGCCAGCAGCCTGGAAGGCAGGCTAGGTGGCTACACCTTC. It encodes CASSLEGRLGGYTF.

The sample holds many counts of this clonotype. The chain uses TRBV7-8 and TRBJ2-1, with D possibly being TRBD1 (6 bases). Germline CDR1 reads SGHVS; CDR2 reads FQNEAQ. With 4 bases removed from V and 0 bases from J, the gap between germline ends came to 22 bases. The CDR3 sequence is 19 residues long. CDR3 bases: TGTGCCAGCAGCTCCCGACGGCCCTTCGGACAGAGCTCCTACAATGAGCAGTTCTTC. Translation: CASSSRRPFGQSSYNEQFF.

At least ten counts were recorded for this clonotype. The CDR3 reads CASSAAGSSYEQYF. CDR3 coding DNA: TGCGCCAGCAGCGCAGCGGGAAGCTCCTACGAGCAGTACTTC. The chain combines TRBV5-1 with TRBJ2-7; 7 positions agree with TRBD2. V lost 4 bases, J lost 0 bases, and 4 bases stayed unmatched. CDR1 and CDR2 from the germline V gene are SGHRS and YFSETQ. The CDR3 sequence is 14 residues long.

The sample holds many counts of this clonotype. CDR3 in DNA: TGCAGTGCGGAGGACAGGCTCTCTGGAAACACCATATATTTT. Its translation: CSAEDRLSGNTIYF. The chain uses TRBV20-1 and TRBJ1-3, with 7 bases aligning to TRBD1. V shed 6 bases, J shed 0 bases, and the junction held 5 bases outside the gene matches. The CDR3 loop spans 14 amino acids. Looked up from germline, CDR1 is DFQATT and CDR2 is SNEGSKA (reference sequence).

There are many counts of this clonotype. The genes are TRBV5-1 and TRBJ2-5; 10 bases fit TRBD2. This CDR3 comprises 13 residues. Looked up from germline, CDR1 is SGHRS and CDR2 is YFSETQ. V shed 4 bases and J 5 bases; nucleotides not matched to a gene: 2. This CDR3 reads CASSSGGAETQYF. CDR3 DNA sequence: TGCGCCAGCAGCAGCGGGGGGGCCGAGACCCAGTACTTC. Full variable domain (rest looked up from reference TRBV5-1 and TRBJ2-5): KAGVTQTPRYLIKTRGQQVTLSCSPISGHRSVSWYQQTPGQGLQFLFEYFSETQRNKGNFPGRFSGRQFSNSRSEMNVSTLELGDSALYLCASSSGGAETQYFGPGTRLLVL.

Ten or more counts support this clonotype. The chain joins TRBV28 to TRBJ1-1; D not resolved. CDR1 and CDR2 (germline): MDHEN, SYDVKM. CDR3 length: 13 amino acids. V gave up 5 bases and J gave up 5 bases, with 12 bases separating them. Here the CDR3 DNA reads TGTGCCAGCAGTCTCCCCGGACCAACTGAAGCTTTCTTT. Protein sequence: CASSLPGPTEAFF.

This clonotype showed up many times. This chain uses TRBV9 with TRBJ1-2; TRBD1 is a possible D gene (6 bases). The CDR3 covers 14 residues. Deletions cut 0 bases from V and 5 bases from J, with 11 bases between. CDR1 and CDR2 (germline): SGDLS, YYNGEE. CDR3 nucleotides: TGTGCCAGCAGCGTAGACCAGGGGCCTTATGGCTACACCTTC. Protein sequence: CASSVDQGPYGYTF.

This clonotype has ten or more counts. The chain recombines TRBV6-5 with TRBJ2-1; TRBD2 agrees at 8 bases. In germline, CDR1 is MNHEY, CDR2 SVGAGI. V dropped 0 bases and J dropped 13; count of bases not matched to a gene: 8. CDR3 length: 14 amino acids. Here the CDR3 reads CASSYSRAGGSQFF. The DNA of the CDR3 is TGTGCCAGCAGTTACTCCCGGGCGGGAGGCTCCCAGTTCTTC.

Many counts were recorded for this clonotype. The CDR3 sequence: CASSSPRGDDETQYF. The CDR3 region has the DNA TGTGCCAGCAGCTCCCCCCGGGGGGATGATGAGACCCAGTACTTC. This rearrangement joins TRBV11-2 to TRBJ2-5, with 7 bases aligning to TRBD2. CDR1 is SGHAT and CDR2 is FQNNGV in the germline V gene. The length of the CDR3 is 15 residues. With V trimmed by 4 bases and J by 5 bases, 10 bases remained unmatched.

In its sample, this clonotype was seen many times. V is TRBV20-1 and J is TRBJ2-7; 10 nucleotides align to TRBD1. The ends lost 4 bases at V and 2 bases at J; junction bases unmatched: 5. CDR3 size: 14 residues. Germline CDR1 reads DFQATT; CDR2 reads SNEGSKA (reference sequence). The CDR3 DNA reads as TGCAGTGCTACGTGGACAGGGGGAACCTACGAGCAGTACTTC. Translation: CSATWTGGTYEQYF.

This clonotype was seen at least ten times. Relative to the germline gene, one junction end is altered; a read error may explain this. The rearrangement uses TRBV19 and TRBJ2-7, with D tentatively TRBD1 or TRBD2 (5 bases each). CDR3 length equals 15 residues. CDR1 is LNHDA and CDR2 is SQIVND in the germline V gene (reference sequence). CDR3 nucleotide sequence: TGTCCCAGTAGTGACCAGGGTGTGGGGGCCTACGAGCAGTACTTC. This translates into CPSSDQGVGAYEQYF. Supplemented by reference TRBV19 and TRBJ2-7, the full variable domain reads DGGITQSPKYLFRKEGQNVTLSCEQNLNHDAMYWYRQDPGQGLRLIYYSQIVNDFQKGDIAEGYSVSREKKESFPLTVTSAQKNPTAFYLCPSSDQGVGAYEQYFGPGTRLTVT.

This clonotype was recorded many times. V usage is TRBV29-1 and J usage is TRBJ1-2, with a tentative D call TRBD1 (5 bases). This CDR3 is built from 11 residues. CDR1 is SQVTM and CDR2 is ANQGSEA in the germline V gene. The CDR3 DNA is TGCAGTGTCAGGGTGAAAGATGGCTACACCTTC. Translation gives CSVRVKDGYTF.

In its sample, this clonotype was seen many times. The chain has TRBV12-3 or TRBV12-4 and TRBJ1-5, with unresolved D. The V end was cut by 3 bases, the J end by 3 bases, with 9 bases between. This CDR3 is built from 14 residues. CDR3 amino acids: CASSFQNFNQPQHF. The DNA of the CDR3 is TGTGCCAGCAGTTTCCAAAATTTCAATCAGCCCCAGCATTTT.

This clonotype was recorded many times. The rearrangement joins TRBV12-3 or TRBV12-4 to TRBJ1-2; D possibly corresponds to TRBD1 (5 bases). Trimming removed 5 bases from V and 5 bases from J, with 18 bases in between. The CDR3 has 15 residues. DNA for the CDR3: TGTGCCAGCAGTCCGCGACAGCTTAACCCTTATGGCTACACCTTC. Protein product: CASSPRQLNPYGYTF.

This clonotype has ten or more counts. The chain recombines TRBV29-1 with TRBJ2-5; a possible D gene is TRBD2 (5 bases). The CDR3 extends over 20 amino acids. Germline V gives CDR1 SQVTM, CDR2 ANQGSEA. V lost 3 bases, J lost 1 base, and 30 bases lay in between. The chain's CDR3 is CSVDDTLSGLAYISQETQYF. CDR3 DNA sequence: TGCAGCGTTGATGATACCCTGTCGGGGTTGGCTTATATCTCCCAAGAGACCCAGTACTTC.

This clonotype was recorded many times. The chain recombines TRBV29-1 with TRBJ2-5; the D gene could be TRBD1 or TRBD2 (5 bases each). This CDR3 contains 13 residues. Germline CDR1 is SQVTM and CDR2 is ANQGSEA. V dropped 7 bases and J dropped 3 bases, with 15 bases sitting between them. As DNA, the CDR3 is TGCAGCGCCCACCGGGACCCCAAAGAGACCCAGTACTTC. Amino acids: CSAHRDPKETQYF.

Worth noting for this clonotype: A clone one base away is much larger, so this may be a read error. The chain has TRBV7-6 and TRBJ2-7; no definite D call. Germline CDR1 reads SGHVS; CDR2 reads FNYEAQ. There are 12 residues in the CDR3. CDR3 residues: CTSSPRVDEQYF. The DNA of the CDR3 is TGTACCAGCAGCCCCCGGGTGGACGAGCAGTACTTC.

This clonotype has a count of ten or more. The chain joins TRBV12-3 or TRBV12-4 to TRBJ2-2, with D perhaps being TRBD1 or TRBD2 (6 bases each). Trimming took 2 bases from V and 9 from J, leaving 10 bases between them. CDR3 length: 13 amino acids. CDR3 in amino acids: CASSLRGARELFF. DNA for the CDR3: TGTGCCAGCAGTTTAAGGGGGGCTAGGGAGCTGTTTTTT.

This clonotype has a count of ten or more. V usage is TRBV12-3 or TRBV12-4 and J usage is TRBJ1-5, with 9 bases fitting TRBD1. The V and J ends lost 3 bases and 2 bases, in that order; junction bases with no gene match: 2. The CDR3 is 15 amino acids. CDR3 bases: TGTGCCAGCAGTTTCCGGACAGGGGGCAATCAGCCCCAGCATTTT. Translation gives CASSFRTGGNQPQHF.

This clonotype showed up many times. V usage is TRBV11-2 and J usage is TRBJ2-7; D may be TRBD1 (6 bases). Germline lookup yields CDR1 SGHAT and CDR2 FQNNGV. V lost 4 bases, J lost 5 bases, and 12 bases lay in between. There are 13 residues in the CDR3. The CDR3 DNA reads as TGTGCCAGCAGCTCGGACAGAAACAACGAGCAGTACTTC. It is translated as CASSSDRNNEQYF. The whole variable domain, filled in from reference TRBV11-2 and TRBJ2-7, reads EAGVAQSPRYKIIEKRQSVAFWCNPISGHATLYWYQQILGQGPKLLIQFQNNGVVDDSQLPKDRFSAERLKGVDSTLKIQPAKLEDSAVYLCASSSDRNNEQYFGPGTRLTVT.

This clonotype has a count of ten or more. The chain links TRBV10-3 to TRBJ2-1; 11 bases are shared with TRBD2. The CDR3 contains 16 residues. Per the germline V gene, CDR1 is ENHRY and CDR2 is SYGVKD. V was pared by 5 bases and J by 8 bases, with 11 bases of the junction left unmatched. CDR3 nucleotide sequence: TGTGCCATCAGTTCCACCACTAGCGGGAGTTCCGATGAGCAGTTCTTC. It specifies CAISSTTSGSSDEQFF.

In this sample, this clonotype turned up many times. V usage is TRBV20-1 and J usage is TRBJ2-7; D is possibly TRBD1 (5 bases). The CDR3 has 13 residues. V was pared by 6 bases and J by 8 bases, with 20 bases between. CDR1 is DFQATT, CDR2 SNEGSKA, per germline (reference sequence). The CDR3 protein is CSALPQERYQQYF. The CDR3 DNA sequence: TGCAGTGCCCTTCCACAGGAGAGGTACCAGCAGTACTTC.

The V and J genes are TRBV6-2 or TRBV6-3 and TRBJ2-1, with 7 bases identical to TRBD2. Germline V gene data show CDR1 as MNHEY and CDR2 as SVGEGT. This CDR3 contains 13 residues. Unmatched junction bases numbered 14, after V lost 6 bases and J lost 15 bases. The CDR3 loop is CASSPTQVGGMFF. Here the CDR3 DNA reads TGTGCCAGCAGCCCCACTCAAGTGGGAGGGATGTTCTTC.

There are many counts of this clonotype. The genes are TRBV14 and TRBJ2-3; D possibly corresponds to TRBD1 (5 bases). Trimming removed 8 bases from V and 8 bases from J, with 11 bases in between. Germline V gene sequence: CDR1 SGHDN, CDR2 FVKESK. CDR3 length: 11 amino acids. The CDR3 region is CASGWGATQYF. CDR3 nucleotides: TGTGCCAGCGGGTGGGGCGCTACGCAGTATTTT.